This T cell receptor (beta chain) was captured in a study of identical twins. The CDR3 runs 15 residues. Per the germline V gene, CDR1 is SGHAT and CDR2 is FQNNGV. V lost 5 bases to trimming and J lost 5 bases; unmatched junction nucleotides: 9. A universal primer site was added by template switching, and unique molecular identifiers were carried by the cDNA. In TCRdb, the 5' RACE reads were re-called with MiXCR into one record per CDR3 protein. This table has hundreds of thousands of distinct CDR3 sequences, about a fifth appearing once. The same data also contributed to another study, on yellow fever vaccine responses in identical twins.

The clonotype originates from a woman under 30 in good health. The chain has TRBV11-2 and TRBJ2-1; 7 bases align to TRBD1. The sample comprised CD4+ T cells sorted from blood. The CDR3 coding sequence is TGTGCCAGCAGCGCCGGGACAGAAATACACAATGAGCAGTTCTTC. Translation: CASSAGTEIHNEQFF. Based on the CDR3 plus reference TRBV11-2 and TRBJ2-1, the full variable domain is EAGVAQSPRYKIIEKRQSVAFWCNPISGHATLYWYQQILGQGPKLLIQFQNNGVVDDSQLPKDRFSAERLKGVDSTLKIQPAKLEDSAVYLCASSAGTEIHNEQFFGPGTRLTVL.